This passage covers 8 T cell receptor beta chains from one sample sequenced in a study of OX40 agonist ivuxolimab in advanced cancers. Some clones are missing from TCRdb's copy, which holds only in-frame ones; the method was immunoSEQ multiplex PCR. The sample lists roughly 35,000 clones, approximately 82% occurring once. Here the sequenced sample was CD4+ or CD8+ T cells sorted from blood, taken in a trial of the OX40 agonist ivuxolimab. The receptors were gathered from an adult with an advanced solid tumor such as melanoma, head and neck, liver or kidney cancer.

The V and J genes are TRBV29-1 and TRBJ2-5; D unclear. V shed 4 bases and J shed 5 bases, with 14 bases lying between them. The CDR3 runs 13 residues. The V gene's germline CDR1 is SQVTM and CDR2 ANQGSEA. CDR3 sequence (DNA): TGCAGCGTTGTTCCTAGGTCGACGGAGACCCAGTACTTC. It codes for CSVVPRSTETQYF.

Only a few counts were recorded for this clone. The V and J genes are TRBV29-1 and TRBJ1-1; D is perhaps TRBD1 (5 bases). Germline CDR1 is SQVTM and CDR2 is ANQGSEA. V was trimmed by 3 bases and J by 7 bases, leaving 15 bases between them. The CDR3 length is 13 residues. The CDR3 DNA is TGCAGCGTTGAGAAAGGGGCCCCCCGTGAAGCTTTCTTT. This translates into CSVEKGAPREAFF.

This clone occurred a few times. The chain links TRBV10-3 to TRBJ2-7, with 10 bases identical to TRBD2. The junction had 3 bases not matched to a gene; V was cut back by 10 bases and J by 0 bases. The CDR3 is made up of 13 amino acids. Germline CDR1 and CDR2: ENHRY and SYGVKD. CDR3 residues: CATGTSVSYEQYF. CDR3 DNA sequence: TGTGCCACAGGGACTAGCGTCTCCTACGAGCAGTACTTC.

The chain uses TRBV6-5 and TRBJ2-5; TRBD2 agrees at 10 bases. The V and J ends lost 2 bases and 5 bases, in that order; junction bases with no gene match: 5. Germline V gene sequence: CDR1 MNHEY, CDR2 SVGAGI. This CDR3 has 15 residues. The CDR3 loop is CASSYRAGGRETQYF. The CDR3 nucleotides read TGTGCCAGCAGTTACAGAGCGGGGGGGCGCGAGACCCAGTACTTC.

V usage is TRBV4-1 and J usage is TRBJ1-4; D call uncertain. V lost 0 bases and J 6 bases, leaving 11 bases between the germline ends. CDR1 is MGHRA, CDR2 YSYEKL, per germline. CDR3 length equals 15 residues. The CDR3 loop reads CASSQDTEADEKLFF. The DNA for the CDR3 is TGCGCCAGCAGCCAAGATACAGAAGCGGATGAAAAACTGTTTTTT.

This chain connects TRBV28 to TRBJ2-1; D not resolved. The CDR3 contains 11 residues. Germline values: CDR1 MDHEN, CDR2 SYDVKM. V was clipped by 3 bases and J by 8 bases, with 5 bases between them. For the CDR3, the DNA is TGTGCCAGCAGTTTCTGGGATGAGCAGTTCTTC. Translated: CASSFWDEQFF.

In this sample, this clone turned up a few times. The genes are TRBV14 and TRBJ1-1; D is ambiguous. Trimming cost V 4 bases and J 7 bases, with 7 bases left between them. Germline-derived CDR1 and CDR2 are SGHDN and FVKESK. CDR3 length equals 11 residues. The DNA of the CDR3 is TGTGCCAGCAGCCCAAACTTTGAAGCTTTCTTT. Amino acids: CASSPNFEAFF.

This chain connects TRBV15 to TRBJ1-1; unclear D gene. This CDR3 is 13 amino acids long. Germline CDR1 LNHNV, CDR2 YYDKDF (reference sequence). With 0 bases removed from V and 8 bases from J, the gap between germline ends came to 10 bases. The CDR3 nucleotides are TGTGCCACCAGCAGAGATATGGATAGAGAAGCTTTCTTT. This encodes CATSRDMDREAFF.